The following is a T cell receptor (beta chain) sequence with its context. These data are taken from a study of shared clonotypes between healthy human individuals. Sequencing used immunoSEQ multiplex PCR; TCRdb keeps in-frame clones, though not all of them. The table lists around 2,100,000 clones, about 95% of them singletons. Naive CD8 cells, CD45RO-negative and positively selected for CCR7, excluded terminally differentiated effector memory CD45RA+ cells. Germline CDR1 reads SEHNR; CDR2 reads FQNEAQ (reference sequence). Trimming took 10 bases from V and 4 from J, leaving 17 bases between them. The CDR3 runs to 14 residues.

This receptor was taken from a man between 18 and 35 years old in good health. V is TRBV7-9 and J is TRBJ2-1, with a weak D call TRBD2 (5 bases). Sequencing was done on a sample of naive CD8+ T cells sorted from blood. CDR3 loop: CAILKAGFYNEQFF. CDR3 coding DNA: TGTGCCATTCTTAAGGCGGGTTTTTACAATGAGCAGTTCTTC.